The sequence of this TCR beta chain was determined in a study of shared clonotypes between healthy human individuals. Study at large: Donors, aged 18 to 49, were a couple of women and three men.

This CDR3 region has 13 residues. Between the trimmed V and J ends, which lost 2 bases and 6 bases, there was a span of 5 bases. The germline gives CDR1 SGHNT, CDR2 YENEEA. The table came from immunoSEQ multiplex PCR; TCRdb's copy has only in-frame clones and leaves some out. The sample contains under 1,100,000 clones, around 76% of which appear only once. Sample: memory CD4+ T cells sorted from blood. Stated subset: CD45RA-negative fraction. The chain links TRBV11-3 to TRBJ1-6; no clear D gene. The sequence was collected from a man younger than 30 in good health. The CDR3: CASSLTSNSPLHF. As DNA, the CDR3 is TGTGCCAGCAGCTTAACTAGTAATTCACCCCTCCACTTT.